This T cell receptor beta chain was captured in a study of blood T cell repertoires in COVID-19 (dated by TCRdb to 2020 to 2022). The study in broad terms: Collaborator samples came from the United States, Italy and Spain and covered acute and convalescent phases of COVID-19. The samples were drawn from the first 160 participants of the ongoing ImmuneRACE study and from over a thousand subjects provided by 6 global collaborators. A de-identified subject ID, COVID-19 status, age in years and sex were almost always included in the sample metadata. The repertoires were released in a freely available public database intended as a resource for research on the immune response to SARS-CoV-2. The prospective study material was composed of cDNA or gDNA derived from T cells, B-cell-depleted T cells, or PBMCs. Deeply sampled blood TCRbeta repertoires from subjects exposed to, actively infected with, or recovered from COVID-19 were included in the dataset. Where available, HLA class I and class II types were taken from metadata supplied by the sample provider and were not determined by assay-based typing.

Concerning this clone: The clone's antigen remains unknown. No per-base quality is available; no much larger clone lies one base away.

TCRbeta CDR3 regions were amplified from genomic DNA using the immunoSEQ Assay, a bias-controlled multiplex PCR. In the authors' own workflow: The number of nucleated cells in each sample was estimated by amplification of reference gene primers within the assay. To quantify the absolute abundance of each unique TCRbeta CDR3 rearrangement, sequence reads were collapsed and filtered. For each sample, productive Simpson clonality was calculated by taking the square root of Simpson's diversity index across productive rearrangements. TCRdb limited this immuneACCESS table to in-frame rearrangements with V and J called. A share of clones is missing; checked studies link under half to unresolved V genes, and the rest is unexplained. V, J and clone size derive from that table, while D and trimming were established from the DNA sequence. The sample data list around 380,000 clones, and roughly 86% of these were observed just once. About 1.5% of the sample lies in the top ten.

From cysteine to phenylalanine, the CDR3 is 14 amino acids long. The retained sequence is limited to the CDR3, 42 bases, with the frame set at the first base. Trimming at the junction amounts to 3 bases on V and 0 bases on J, and the germline ends lie 9 bases apart. The germline V gene encodes CDR1 SGHKS and CDR2 YYEKEE (reference sequence). Enrolling through a virtual design, the prospective study's participants ranged in age from roughly 18 to 90 years and lived across roughly 23 United States geographic areas. In the prospective study, cohorts were assigned on the basis of participant-reported clinical history obtained from a screening survey and a study questionnaire. ImmuneRACE Cohort 3 recovered participants were defined by two consecutive negative NP/OP PCR tests, healthcare professional clearance, or symptom resolution. In the prospective study, mobile phlebotomists collected whole blood, serum and a nasopharyngeal or oropharyngeal swab from each participant. Participants in the prospective study had the option to provide additional blood draws and questionnaires over a roughly 2-month period. Before DNA extraction, prospective study blood samples were shipped either frozen or at room temperature.

Results and caveats for the whole study, not just this receptor: The quantity of clinical and demographic metadata differed by source and by participant and was supplied without curation.

The chain is encoded by TRBV5-5 joined to TRBJ1-1; the D gene is perhaps TRBD1, from 6 matching bases. The clonotype comes from a man between 25 and 39 years old who had recovered from COVID-19. Sequences were obtained from PBMCs or T cells enriched from blood (not recorded which). DNA sequence: TGTGCCAGCAGCTCCGGGACACTGAACACTGAAGCTTTCTTT. Its protein reads: CASSSGTLNTEAFF.